The 2 T cell receptor beta chains reported below all come from one sample, sequenced in a study of identifying expanded T cells in peripheral blood. Sequenced by immunoSEQ multiplex PCR; TCRdb stores in-frame clones only, minus some. In the table there are 85,000 to 90,000 clones, 86% of which are singletons. Sequenced material: blood. These receptors were collected from a person aged 18 to 70 in good health.

V and J are TRBV18 and TRBJ1-6; D gene unclear. The V gene's germline CDR1 is KGHSH and CDR2 LQKENI. The CDR3 contains 16 residues. V lost 3 bases, J lost 0 bases, and 9 bases lay in between. CDR3 nucleotides: TGTGCCAGCTCACCGACGAGTAGCTCCTATAATTCACCCCTCCACTTT. Residues: CASSPTSSSYNSPLHF.

The V and J genes are TRBV7-2 and TRBJ1-5; TRBD1 matches 10 bases. From germline, CDR1 is SGHTA and CDR2 FQGNSA. This CDR3 is 15 amino acids long. After removal of 3 bases from V and 8 bases from J, the junction contained 7 bases not matched to a gene. The CDR3 loop is CASSFGQGVREPQHF. Written as DNA, the CDR3 is TGTGCCAGCAGCTTTGGACAGGGGGTTCGGGAGCCCCAGCATTTT.